This section outlines one T cell receptor beta chain sequence together with its context. Source study methods: Reference gene primer amplification yielded estimated nucleated cell counts. Sequencing was performed with immunoSEQ multiplex PCR; in TCRdb, only in-frame clones are kept and a portion is missing. V and J calls plus clone size are reproduced from that table; the DNA served to infer D and trimming. This sample has tens of thousands of clones, with around four fifths found just once. The source of the sample is a study of blood T cell repertoires in COVID-19. Trimming left V 6 bases short and J 4 bases short, with 7 bases between. Germline loops: CDR1 ENHRY, CDR2 SYGVKD. There are 13 residues in the CDR3.

The sequencing sample was made of peripheral blood. The receptor was derived from a woman aged 60 to 75 with acute or convalescent COVID-19. The chain carries TRBV10-3 and TRBJ1-6, with a tentative D call TRBD1 (5 bases). The CDR3 is CAISPGYNSPLHF. The CDR3 nucleotides read TGTGCCATCAGCCCAGGGTATAATTCACCCCTCCACTTT.